The present T cell receptor beta chain was sequenced within a study of OX40 agonist ivuxolimab in advanced cancers. Study observations and caveats: Patients with a partial response at 0.1-3.0 mg/kg had among the lowest clonal expansion.

With respect to this clone: Its target is unknown.

V was cut by 0 bases and J by 8 bases, with 11 bases left in between. The germline CDR1 and CDR2 sequences are SGHNT and YYREEE (reference sequence). The CDR3 sequence is 13 residues long. Some clones are missing from TCRdb's copy, which holds only in-frame ones; the method was immunoSEQ multiplex PCR. The table lists 99,000 or so clones, about 91% of them singletons. The sample was CD4+ or CD8+ T cells sorted from blood, taken in a trial of the OX40 agonist ivuxolimab. This TCR was recovered from an adult with an advanced solid tumor such as melanoma, head and neck, liver or kidney cancer. The chain uses TRBV5-4 and TRBJ1-2, with D possibly matching TRBD1 (6 bases). CDR3 region: CASSLDRAEGYTF. The DNA of the CDR3 is TGTGCCAGCAGCTTGGACAGGGCCGAAGGCTACACCTTC.